Below, 21 T cell receptor beta chains from the same sample are listed, as sequenced in a study of T-cell reconstitution after alpha-beta-depleted transplantation in children. Unique molecular identifiers featured in how the TCRbeta library was prepared. TCRdb independently ran MiXCR on the PCR reads; one entry per CDR3 protein. The table shows hundreds of thousands of distinct CDR3 sequences, with roughly 17% occurring only once. The sequenced sample was PBMCs from the stem cell graft donor, obtained from the stem cell graft. The receptor source for this set is a human donor who donated a stem cell graft to a child with acute myeloid leukemia.

The V gene is TRBV7-2, the J gene TRBJ2-5; 9 nucleotides line up with TRBD2. Germline loops: CDR1 SGHTA, CDR2 FQGNSA. This CDR3 has 17 residues. With V trimmed by 0 bases and J by 1 base, 6 bases remained unmatched. The CDR3: CASSLASLAGLQETQYF. CDR3 sequence (DNA): TGTGCCAGCAGCTTAGCGTCCCTAGCGGGGCTCCAAGAGACCCAGTACTTC.

This clonotype was recorded at least ten times. CDR3 residues: CASSLTDTGELFF. The CDR3 nucleotides read TGCGCCAGCAGCTTGACCGACACCGGGGAGCTGTTTTTT. The chain employs TRBV5-1 and TRBJ2-2; D is ambiguous. Germline loops: CDR1 SGHRS, CDR2 YFSETQ. This CDR3 region has 13 residues. V was clipped by 1 base and J by 3 bases, with 4 bases between them.

This clonotype was seen many times. In DNA, the CDR3 is TGCAGTGCTAGCGGACAGGCGAGCACAGATACGCAGTATTTT. Amino acids: CSASGQASTDTQYF. The V call is TRBV20-1, the J call TRBJ2-3, with TRBD1 matching over 7 bases. The CDR3 has 14 amino acids. Trimming cost V 3 bases and J 0 bases; bases outside gene matches: 3. CDR1 and CDR2 (germline): DFQATT, SNEGSKA (reference sequence).

This chain uses TRBV20-1 with TRBJ1-1; 9 bases fit TRBD1. The CDR3 covers 16 residues. Unmatched junction bases numbered 16, after V lost 6 bases and J lost 5 bases. From germline, CDR1 is DFQATT and CDR2 SNEGSKA (reference sequence). The CDR3 loop reads CSAKNHRTGAGTEAFF. The CDR3 coding sequence is TGCAGTGCCAAAAACCACCGGACAGGGGCTGGGACTGAAGCTTTCTTT.

This clonotype was picked up many times. The chain links TRBV20-1 to TRBJ2-3; a possible D gene is TRBD1 (6 bases). Trimming removed 1 base at V and 2 bases at J, with 19 bases between. The germline V gene encodes CDR1 DFQATT and CDR2 SNEGSKA (reference sequence). This CDR3 region has 17 residues. In DNA, the CDR3 is TGCAGTGCTAGAGGGATCATTGACAGGCCAACCACAGATACGCAGTATTTT. It translates to CSARGIIDRPTTDTQYF.

Ten or more counts support this clonotype. The rearrangement links TRBV10-1 to TRBJ2-3; D possibly corresponds to TRBD1 (5 bases). V lost 4 bases and J 6 bases, leaving 11 bases between the germline ends. The germline V gene encodes CDR1 WNHNN and CDR2 SYGVQD (reference sequence). The CDR3 is 13 residues long. The CDR3 sequence: CASSARQFDTQYF. CDR3 sequence (DNA): TGCGCCAGCAGTGCGAGACAGTTCGATACGCAGTATTTT.

The V gene is TRBV15, the J gene TRBJ1-5; D gene unclear. With 0 bases removed from V and 3 bases from J, the gap between germline ends came to 9 bases. The germline V gene has CDR1 LNHNV and CDR2 YYDKDF (reference sequence). This CDR3 has 15 residues. The CDR3 DNA sequence: TGTGCCACCAGCAGAGAAGGCAAATTCAATCAGCCCCAGCATTTT. Protein product: CATSREGKFNQPQHF.

This clonotype was observed a handful of times. The chain carries TRBV29-1 and TRBJ2-1; possible D gene TRBD1, 6 bases. This CDR3 is 15 amino acids long. V shed 5 bases and J shed 4 bases, with 18 bases lying between them. CDR1 is SQVTM, CDR2 ANQGSEA, per germline. CDR3 loop: CSVTKVQGIYNEQFF. The CDR3 DNA reads TGCAGCGTTACTAAGGTTCAGGGGATTTACAATGAGCAGTTCTTC.

This clonotype has at least ten counts. V is TRBV29-1 and J is TRBJ2-5; 9 bases are shared with TRBD2. With V trimmed by 2 bases and J by 3 bases, 16 bases remained unmatched. Germline lookup yields CDR1 SQVTM and CDR2 ANQGSEA. This CDR3 comprises 18 residues. CDR3 nucleotide sequence: TGCAGCGTTGAATCAGGTCTTAGGCGGGGGGGGGATAAAGAGACCCAGTACTTC. Protein: CSVESGLRRGGDKETQYF.

This clonotype showed up many times. V usage is TRBV20-1 and J usage is TRBJ1-2; D remains unclear. Deletions cut 3 bases from V and 4 bases from J, with 9 bases between. The CDR3 totals 12 residues. Germline values: CDR1 DFQATT, CDR2 SNEGSKA (reference sequence). The CDR3 is CSASRSSYGYTF. The CDR3 DNA reads TGCAGTGCTAGTAGGAGTTCCTATGGCTACACCTTC.

The chain combines TRBV5-1 with TRBJ1-6, with D uncertain. The CDR3 sequence is 13 residues long. Germline V lookup: CDR1 SGHRS, CDR2 YFSETQ. Trimming pared 0 bases from V and 9 bases from J, leaving 7 bases between. This CDR3 is CASSLESSSPLHF. The CDR3, as DNA: TGCGCCAGCAGCTTGGAATCGAGTTCACCCCTCCACTTT.

In this sample, this clonotype turned up many times. The chain is built from TRBV20-1 and TRBJ1-5; maybe TRBD1 (6 bases). There are 14 residues in the CDR3. The germline V and J ends were trimmed by 6 bases and 2 bases, with 14 bases remaining between them. The germline V gene has CDR1 DFQATT and CDR2 SNEGSKA (reference sequence). CDR3 in amino acids: CSARGGSGNQPQHF. CDR3 DNA sequence: TGCAGTGCCAGGGGCGGGAGCGGCAATCAGCCCCAGCATTTT.

The V call is TRBV12-3 or TRBV12-4, the J call TRBJ2-1, with D possibly TRBD2 on 7 matching bases. The length of the CDR3 is 13 residues. Trimming shortened V by 7 bases and J by 3 bases, and 10 bases separated the two germline ends. DNA of the CDR3: TGTGCCAGCATCGGGGGGCTCTACAATGAGCAGTTCTTC. It yields the protein CASIGGLYNEQFF.

The chain recombines TRBV24-1 with TRBJ2-7; TRBD1 matches at 8 bases. Losses at the gene ends were 4 bases for V and 4 bases for J; bases not matched to a gene: 5. Germline values: CDR1 KGHDR, CDR2 SFDVKD. The CDR3 runs to 14 residues. The CDR3 reads CATSETTGGYEQYF. CDR3 nucleotides: TGTGCCACCAGTGAGACCACAGGGGGTTACGAGCAGTACTTC.

This clonotype was detected ten times or more. The chain is built from TRBV5-1 and TRBJ2-2; no clear D gene. Germline CDR1 is SGHRS and CDR2 is YFSETQ. This CDR3 is 15 amino acids long. Between the trimmed V and J ends, which lost 0 bases and 4 bases, there was a span of 10 bases. The CDR3 coding sequence is TGCGCCAGCAGCTTGGAAGGGCGACGCACCGGGGAGCTGTTTTTT. This translates into CASSLEGRRTGELFF.

The genes are TRBV24-1 and TRBJ1-1; 8 positions match TRBD1. Looked up from germline, CDR1 is KGHDR and CDR2 is SFDVKD. The CDR3 has 15 amino acids. Trimming took 6 bases from V and 1 from J; bases not matched to a gene: 6. CDR3 amino acids: CATSPKDRGNTEAFF. The DNA of the CDR3 is TGTGCCACCAGTCCTAAAGACAGGGGGAACACTGAAGCTTTCTTT.

This chain links TRBV5-5 with TRBJ2-2; the D call may be TRBD1 or TRBD2 (5 bases each). In germline, CDR1 is SGHKS, CDR2 YYEKEE (reference sequence). CDR3 length: 15 residues. V was cut by 4 bases and J by 5 bases, with 15 bases left in between. For the CDR3, the DNA is TGTGCCAGCAGCCCCGGGACGGGCGGAACCGGGGAGCTGTTTTTT. It codes for CASSPGTGGTGELFF.

This clonotype was seen many times. The rearrangement links TRBV12-3 or TRBV12-4 to TRBJ1-1; D not resolved. The CDR3 is 14 residues long. Trimming pared 2 bases from V and 0 bases from J, leaving 7 bases between. CDR3 in DNA: TGTGCCAGCAGTTTATCGGGGATGAACACTGAAGCTTTCTTT. Its translation: CASSLSGMNTEAFF.

This clonotype was seen at least ten times. The chain employs TRBV7-2 and TRBJ1-1; D is uncertain. The length of the CDR3 is 14 residues. Germline V lookup: CDR1 SGHTA, CDR2 FQGNSA. V lost 5 bases to trimming and J lost 4 bases, with 14 bases between them. CDR3 region: CASSRRALGTEAFF. The CDR3 nucleotides read TGTGCCAGCAGCCGCCGGGCTTTAGGCACTGAAGCTTTCTTT.

On this clonotype itself: It may be a read error: a sequence one base away is much more abundant. The chain combines TRBV20-1 with TRBJ2-1; possibly TRBD1 for D (5 bases). V was trimmed by 7 bases and J by 3 bases, leaving 10 bases between them. Looked up from germline, CDR1 is DFQATT and CDR2 is SNEGSKA (reference sequence). The CDR3 runs 12 residues. The CDR3 DNA reads TGCAGTGTTCAGGGTGGCTACAATGAGCAGTTCTTC. Its protein is CSVQGGYNEQFF.

This clonotype was seen at least ten times. This chain links TRBV20-1 with TRBJ2-3; no clear D. Per the germline V gene, CDR1 is DFQATT and CDR2 is SNEGSKA (reference sequence). V was shortened by 2 bases and J by 0 bases, with 9 bases between the two germline ends. This CDR3 is 14 amino acids long. DNA for the CDR3: TGCAGTGCTAGAATCCCCGCTAGCACAGATACGCAGTATTTT. Translating it yields CSARIPASTDTQYF.